The sequence of this TCR beta chain was determined in a study of low-dose radiotherapy and immunotherapy resistance in tumors. This clonotype showed up many times. Covering alpha and beta chains, TRAV- and TRBV-specific primers were used for the first-strand cDNA. The authors ran 15 to 20 PCR cycles to amplify TCRs with a constant-region primer and V-primer adapter. The authors amplified isolated mRNA by in vitro transcription. TCRdb independently ran MiXCR on the reads; one entry per CDR3 protein. The sample records 95,000 to 100,000 distinct CDR3 sequences, around 20% being singletons. Described time point: after trial treatment. This sample's treatment: LDRT plus nivolumab, ipilimumab, low-dose cyclophosphamide and aspirin (RACIN trial). CDR3 size: 11 residues. The V and J ends lost 0 bases and 9 bases respectively, with 5 bases between them. Germline values: CDR1 SGHDN, CDR2 FVKESK.

The sequencing used PBMCs, collected after low-dose radiotherapy plus immunotherapy. The V and J genes are TRBV14 and TRBJ2-5; no clear D. The clonotype comes from a male donor with prostate cancer. The DNA for the CDR3 is TGTGCCAGCAGCCAAGATCAGCCCCAGTACTTC. This encodes CASSQDQPQYF.